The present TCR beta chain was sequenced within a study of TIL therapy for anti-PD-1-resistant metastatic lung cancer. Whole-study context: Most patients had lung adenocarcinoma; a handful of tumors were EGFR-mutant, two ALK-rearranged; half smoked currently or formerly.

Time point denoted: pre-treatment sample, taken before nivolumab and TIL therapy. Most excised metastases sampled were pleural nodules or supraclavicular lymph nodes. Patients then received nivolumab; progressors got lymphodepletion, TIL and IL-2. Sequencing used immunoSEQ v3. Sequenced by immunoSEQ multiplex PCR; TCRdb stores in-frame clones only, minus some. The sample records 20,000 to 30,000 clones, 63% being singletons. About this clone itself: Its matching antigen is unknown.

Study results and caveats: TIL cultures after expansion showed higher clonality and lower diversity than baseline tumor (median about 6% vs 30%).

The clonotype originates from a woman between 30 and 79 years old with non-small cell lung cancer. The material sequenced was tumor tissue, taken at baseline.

The CDR3 loop reads CASSLGTDYGYTF. The CDR3 DNA follows: TGTGCCAGCAGCTTAGGGACCGACTATGGCTACACCTTC. V gene TRBV7-9 combines with J gene TRBJ1-2; D ambiguous. The CDR3 loop spans 13 amino acids. V was trimmed by 1 base and J by 3 bases, leaving 6 bases between them. CDR1 and CDR2 (germline): SEHNR, FQNEAQ (reference sequence). Full variable domain (remainder filled in from reference TRBV7-9 and TRBJ1-2): DTGVSQNPRHKITKRGQNVTFRCDPISEHNRLYWYRQTLGQGPEFLTYFQNEAQLEKSRLLSDRFSAERPKGSFSTLEIQRTEQGDSAMYLCASSLGTDYGYTFGSGTRLTVV.